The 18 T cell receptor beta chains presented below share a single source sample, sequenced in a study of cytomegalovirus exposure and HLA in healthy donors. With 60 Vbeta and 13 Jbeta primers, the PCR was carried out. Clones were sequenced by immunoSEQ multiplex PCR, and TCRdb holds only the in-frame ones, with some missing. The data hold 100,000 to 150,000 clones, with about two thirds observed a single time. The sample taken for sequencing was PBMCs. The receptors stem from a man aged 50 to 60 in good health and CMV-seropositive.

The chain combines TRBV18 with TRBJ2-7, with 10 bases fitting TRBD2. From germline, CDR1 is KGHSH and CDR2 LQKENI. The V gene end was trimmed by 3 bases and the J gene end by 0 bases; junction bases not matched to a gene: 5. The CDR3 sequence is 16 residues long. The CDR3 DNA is TGTGCCAGCTCACCGCGGACTAGCGGCTCCTCCTACGAGCAGTACTTC. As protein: CASSPRTSGSSYEQYF. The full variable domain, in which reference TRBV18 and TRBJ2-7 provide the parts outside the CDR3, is NAGVMQNPRHLVRRRGQEARLRCSPMKGHSHVYWYRQLPEEGLKFMVYLQKENIIDESGMPKERFSAEFPKEGPSILRIQQVVRGDSAAYFCASSPRTSGSSYEQYFGPGTRLTVT.

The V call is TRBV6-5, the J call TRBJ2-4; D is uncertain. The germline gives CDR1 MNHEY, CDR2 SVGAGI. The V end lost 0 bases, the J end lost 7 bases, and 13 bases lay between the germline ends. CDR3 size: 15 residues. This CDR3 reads CASSYSTSVGNIQYF. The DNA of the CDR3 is TGTGCCAGCAGTTACTCGACATCCGTAGGTAACATTCAGTACTTC.

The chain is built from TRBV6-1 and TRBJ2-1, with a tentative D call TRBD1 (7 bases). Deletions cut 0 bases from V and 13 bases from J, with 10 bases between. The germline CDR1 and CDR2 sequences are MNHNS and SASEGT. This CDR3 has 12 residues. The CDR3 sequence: CASSEARDRQFF. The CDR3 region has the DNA TGTGCCAGCAGTGAAGCGCGGGACAGACAGTTCTTC.

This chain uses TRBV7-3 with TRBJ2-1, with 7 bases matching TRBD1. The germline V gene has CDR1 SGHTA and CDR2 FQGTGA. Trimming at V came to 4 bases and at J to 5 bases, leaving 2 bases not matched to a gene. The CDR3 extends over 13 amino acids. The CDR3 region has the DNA TGTGCCAGCAGCTCACAGGGGAACAATGAGCAGTTCTTC. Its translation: CASSSQGNNEQFF.

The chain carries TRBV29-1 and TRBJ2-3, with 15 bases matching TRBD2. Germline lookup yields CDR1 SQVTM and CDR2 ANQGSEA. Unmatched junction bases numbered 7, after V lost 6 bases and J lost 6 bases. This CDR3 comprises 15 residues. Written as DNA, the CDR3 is TGCAGCGTGCCGGGACTAGCGGGGGGAAGGGATACGCAGTATTTT. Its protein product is CSVPGLAGGRDTQYF.

The CDR3 region has the DNA TGTGCCAGCAGCTTAACAGGGGCAGATACGCAGTATTTT. Protein: CASSLTGADTQYF. V gene TRBV5-4 combines with J gene TRBJ2-3; 7 nucleotides line up with TRBD1. The ends lost 2 bases at V and 4 bases at J; junction bases unmatched: 1. The CDR3 contains 13 residues. Germline values: CDR1 SGHNT, CDR2 YYREEE (reference sequence).

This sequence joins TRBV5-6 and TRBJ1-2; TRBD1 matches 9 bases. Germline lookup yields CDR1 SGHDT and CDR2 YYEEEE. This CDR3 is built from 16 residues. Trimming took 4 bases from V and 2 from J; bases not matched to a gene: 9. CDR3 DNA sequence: TGTGCCAGCAGCCCGGAGACAGGGGGACTCAACTATGGCTACACCTTC. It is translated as CASSPETGGLNYGYTF. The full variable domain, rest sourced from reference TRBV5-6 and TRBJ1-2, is DAGVTQSPTHLIKTRGQQVTLRCSPKSGHDTVSWYQQALGQGPQFIFQYYEEEERQRGNFPDRFSGHQFPNYSSELNVNALLLGDSALYLCASSPETGGLNYGYTFGSGTRLTVV.

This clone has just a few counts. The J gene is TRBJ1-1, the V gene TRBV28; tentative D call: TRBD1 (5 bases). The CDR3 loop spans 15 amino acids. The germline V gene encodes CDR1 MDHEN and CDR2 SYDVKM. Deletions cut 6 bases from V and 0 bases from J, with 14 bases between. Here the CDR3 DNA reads TGTGCCAGCAGCCAAGGAGGGACTATGAACACTGAAGCTTTCTTT. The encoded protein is CASSQGGTMNTEAFF.

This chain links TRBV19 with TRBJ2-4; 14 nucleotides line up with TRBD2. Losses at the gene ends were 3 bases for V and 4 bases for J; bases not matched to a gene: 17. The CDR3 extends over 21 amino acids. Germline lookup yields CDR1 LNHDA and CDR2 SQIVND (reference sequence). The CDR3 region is CASSIGATSGGAVGSKNIQYF. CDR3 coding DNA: TGTGCCAGTAGTATTGGGGCGACTAGCGGGGGGGCCGTGGGGTCGAAAAACATTCAGTACTTC.

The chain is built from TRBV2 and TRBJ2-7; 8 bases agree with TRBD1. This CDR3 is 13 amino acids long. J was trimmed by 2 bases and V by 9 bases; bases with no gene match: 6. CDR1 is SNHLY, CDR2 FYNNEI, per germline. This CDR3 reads CASRTGPTYEQYF. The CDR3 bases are TGTGCCAGTAGGACAGGGCCAACCTACGAGCAGTACTTC.

The CDR3 here is CASEVNTEAFF. The CDR3 DNA reads TGTGCCAGCGAGGTGAACACTGAAGCTTTCTTT. The V gene is TRBV2, the J gene TRBJ1-1; D not resolved. V lost 8 bases and J 0 bases, leaving 4 bases between the germline ends. Germline V gene data show CDR1 as SNHLY and CDR2 as FYNNEI. The CDR3 has 11 amino acids.

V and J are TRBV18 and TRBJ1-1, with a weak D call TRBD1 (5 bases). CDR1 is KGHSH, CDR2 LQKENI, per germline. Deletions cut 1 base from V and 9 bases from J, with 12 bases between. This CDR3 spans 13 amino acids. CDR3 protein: CASSPQAQVKAFF. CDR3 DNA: TGTGCCAGCTCACCACAGGCACAGGTCAAAGCTTTCTTT.

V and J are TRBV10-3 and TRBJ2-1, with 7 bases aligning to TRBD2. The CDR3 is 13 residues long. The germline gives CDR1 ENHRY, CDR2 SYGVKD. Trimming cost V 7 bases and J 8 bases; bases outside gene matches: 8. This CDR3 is CAIKGGSDYEQFF. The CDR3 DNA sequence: TGTGCCATCAAGGGCGGGAGTGACTATGAGCAGTTCTTC.

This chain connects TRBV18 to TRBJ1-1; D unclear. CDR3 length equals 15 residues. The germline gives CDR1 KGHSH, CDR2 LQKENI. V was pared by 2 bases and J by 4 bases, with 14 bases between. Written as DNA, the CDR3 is TGTGCCAGCTCACCAGAGAGGGTACGGAGCACTGAAGCTTTCTTT. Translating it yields CASSPERVRSTEAFF.

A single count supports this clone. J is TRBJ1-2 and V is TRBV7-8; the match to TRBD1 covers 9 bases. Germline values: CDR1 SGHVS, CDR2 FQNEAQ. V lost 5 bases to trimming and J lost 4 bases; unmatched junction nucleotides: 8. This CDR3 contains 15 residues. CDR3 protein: CASSPHGQGIYGYTF. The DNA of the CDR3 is TGTGCCAGCAGCCCTCACGGACAGGGGATCTATGGCTACACCTTC.

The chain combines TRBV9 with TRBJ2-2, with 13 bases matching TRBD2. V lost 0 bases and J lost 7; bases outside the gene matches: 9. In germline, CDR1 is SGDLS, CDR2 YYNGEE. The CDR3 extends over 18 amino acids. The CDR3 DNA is TGTGCCAGCAGCGTAGTCTTTGGACTAGCGGGGGTTGGCGGGGAGCTGTTTTTT. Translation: CASSVVFGLAGVGGELFF.

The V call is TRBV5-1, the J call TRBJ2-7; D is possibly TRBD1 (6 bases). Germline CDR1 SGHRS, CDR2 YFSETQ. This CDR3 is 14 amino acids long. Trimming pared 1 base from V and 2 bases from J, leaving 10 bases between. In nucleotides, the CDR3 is TGCGCCAGCAGCTTGCCTACAGGGACCTACGAGCAGTACTTC. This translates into CASSLPTGTYEQYF.

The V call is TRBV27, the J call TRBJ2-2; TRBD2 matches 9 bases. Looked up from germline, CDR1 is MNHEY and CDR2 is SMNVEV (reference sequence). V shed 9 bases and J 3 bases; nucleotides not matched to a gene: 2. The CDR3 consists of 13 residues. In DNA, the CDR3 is TGTGCCAGTAGCGGGGGATACACCGGGGAGCTGTTTTTT. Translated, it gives CASSGGYTGELFF.